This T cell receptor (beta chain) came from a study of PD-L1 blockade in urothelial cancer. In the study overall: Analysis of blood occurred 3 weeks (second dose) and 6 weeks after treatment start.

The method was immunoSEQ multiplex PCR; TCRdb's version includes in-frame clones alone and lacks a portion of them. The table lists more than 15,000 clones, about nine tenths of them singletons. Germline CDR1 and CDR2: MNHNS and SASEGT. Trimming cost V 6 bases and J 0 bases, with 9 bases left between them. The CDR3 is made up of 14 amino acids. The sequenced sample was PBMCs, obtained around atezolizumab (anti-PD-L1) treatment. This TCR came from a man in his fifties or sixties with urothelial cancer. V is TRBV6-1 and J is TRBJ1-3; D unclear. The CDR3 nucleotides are TGTGCCAGCAGCGCAGACACCTCTGGAAACACCATATATTTT. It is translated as CASSADTSGNTIYF.